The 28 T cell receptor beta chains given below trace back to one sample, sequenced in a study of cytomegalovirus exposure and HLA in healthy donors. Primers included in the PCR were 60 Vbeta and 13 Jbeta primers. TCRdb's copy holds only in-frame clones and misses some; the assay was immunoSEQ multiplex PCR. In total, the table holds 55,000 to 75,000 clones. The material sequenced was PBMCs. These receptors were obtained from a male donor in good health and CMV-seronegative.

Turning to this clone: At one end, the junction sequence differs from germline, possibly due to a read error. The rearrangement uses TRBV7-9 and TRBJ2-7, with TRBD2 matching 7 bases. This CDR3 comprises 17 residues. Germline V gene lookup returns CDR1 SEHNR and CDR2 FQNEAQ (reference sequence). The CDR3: CASSVAEGGISPYEQYF. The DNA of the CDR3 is TGTGCCAGCAGCGTAGCGGAGGGAGGGATTAGTCCCTACGAGCAGTACTTC.

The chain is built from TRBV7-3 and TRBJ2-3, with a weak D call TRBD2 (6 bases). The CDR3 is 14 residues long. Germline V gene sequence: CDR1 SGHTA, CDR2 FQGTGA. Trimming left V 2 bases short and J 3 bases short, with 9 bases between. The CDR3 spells CASSLSAGTDTQYF. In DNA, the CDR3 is TGTGCCAGCAGCTTATCGGCGGGGACAGATACGCAGTATTTT.

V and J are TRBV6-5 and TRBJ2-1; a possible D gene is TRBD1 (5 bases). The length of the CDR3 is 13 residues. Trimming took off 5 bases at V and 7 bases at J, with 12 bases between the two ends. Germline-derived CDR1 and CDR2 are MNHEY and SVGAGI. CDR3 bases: TGTGCCAGCAGTACACAGGAGTGGAATGAGCAGTTCTTC. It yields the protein CASSTQEWNEQFF.

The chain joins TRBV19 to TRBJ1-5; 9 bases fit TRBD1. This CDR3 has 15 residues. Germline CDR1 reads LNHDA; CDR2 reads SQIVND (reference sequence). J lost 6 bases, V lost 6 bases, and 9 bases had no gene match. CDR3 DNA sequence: TGTGCCAGTAGAGAGGACAGGGGTGACCCTCAGCCCCAGCATTTT. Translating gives CASREDRGDPQPQHF.

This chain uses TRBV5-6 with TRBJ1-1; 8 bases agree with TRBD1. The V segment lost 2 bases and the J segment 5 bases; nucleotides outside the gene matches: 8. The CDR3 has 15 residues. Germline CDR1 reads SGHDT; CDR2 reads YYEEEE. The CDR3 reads CASSLLRGQGTEAFF. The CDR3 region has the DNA TGTGCCAGCAGCTTACTCAGGGGGCAAGGTACTGAAGCTTTCTTT.

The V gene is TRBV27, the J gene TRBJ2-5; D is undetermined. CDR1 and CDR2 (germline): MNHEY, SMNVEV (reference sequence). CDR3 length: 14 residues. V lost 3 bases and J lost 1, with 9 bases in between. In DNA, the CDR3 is TGTGCCAGCAGTTTCTCCCCCCTCCAAGAGACCCAGTACTTC. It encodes CASSFSPLQETQYF.

The CDR3 sequence: CASSPYQEETQYF. For the CDR3, the DNA is TGTGCCAGCTCACCGTATCAGGAAGAGACCCAGTACTTC. The chain carries TRBV18 and TRBJ2-5; D remains ambiguous. Germline CDR1 is KGHSH and CDR2 is LQKENI. CDR3 length: 13 amino acids. Deletions cut 3 bases from V and 3 bases from J, with 8 bases between. The complete variable domain, with remaining parts taken from reference TRBV18 and TRBJ2-5, reads NAGVMQNPRHLVRRRGQEARLRCSPMKGHSHVYWYRQLPEEGLKFMVYLQKENIIDESGMPKERFSAEFPKEGPSILRIQQVVRGDSAAYFCASSPYQEETQYFGPGTRLLVL.

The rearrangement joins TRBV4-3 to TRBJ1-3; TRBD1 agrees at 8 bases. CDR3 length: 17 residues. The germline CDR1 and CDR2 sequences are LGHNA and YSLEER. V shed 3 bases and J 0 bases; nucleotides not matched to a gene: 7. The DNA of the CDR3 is TGCGCCAGCAGCCATTACAGGGGGAAAGGCTCTGGAAACACCATATATTTT. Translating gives CASSHYRGKGSGNTIYF.

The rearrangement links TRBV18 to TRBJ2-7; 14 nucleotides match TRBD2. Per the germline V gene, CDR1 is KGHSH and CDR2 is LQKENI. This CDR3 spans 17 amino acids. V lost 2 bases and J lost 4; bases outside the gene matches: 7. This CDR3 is CASSPTPGLAGEYEQYF. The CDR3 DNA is TGTGCCAGCTCACCAACTCCGGGACTAGCGGGAGAGTACGAGCAGTACTTC.

DNA for the CDR3: TGCGCCAGCAGCCAAGCATGGACAGGGAGGACTGGGGCCAACGTCCTGACTTTC. Its translation is CASSQAWTGRTGANVLTF. The gene calls are TRBV4-3 and TRBJ2-6; 8 nucleotides line up with TRBD1. Trimming took 1 base from V and 2 from J; bases not matched to a gene: 7. The CDR3 length is 18 residues. Germline V CDR1 and CDR2: LGHNA, YSLEER.

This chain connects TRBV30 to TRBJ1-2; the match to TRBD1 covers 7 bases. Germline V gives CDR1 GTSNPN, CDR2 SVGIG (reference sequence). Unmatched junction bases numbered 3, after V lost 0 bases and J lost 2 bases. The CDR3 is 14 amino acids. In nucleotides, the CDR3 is TGTGCCTGGAGTGTACCAGGGGGGAACTATGGCTACACCTTC. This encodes CAWSVPGGNYGYTF.

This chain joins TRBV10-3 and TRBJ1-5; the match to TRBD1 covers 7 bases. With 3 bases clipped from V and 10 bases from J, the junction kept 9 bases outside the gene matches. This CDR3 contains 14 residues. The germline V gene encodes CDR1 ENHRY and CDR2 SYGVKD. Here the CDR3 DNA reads TGTGCCATCAGTGAAGTCCAGGGGGAAGGTCCCCAGCATTTT. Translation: CAISEVQGEGPQHF.

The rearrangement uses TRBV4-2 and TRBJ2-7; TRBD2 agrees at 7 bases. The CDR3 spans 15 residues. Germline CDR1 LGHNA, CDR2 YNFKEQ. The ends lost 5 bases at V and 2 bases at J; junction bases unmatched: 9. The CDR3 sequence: CASSEAWGGAYEQYF. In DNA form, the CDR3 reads TGTGCCAGCAGCGAGGCCTGGGGAGGGGCCTACGAGCAGTACTTC.

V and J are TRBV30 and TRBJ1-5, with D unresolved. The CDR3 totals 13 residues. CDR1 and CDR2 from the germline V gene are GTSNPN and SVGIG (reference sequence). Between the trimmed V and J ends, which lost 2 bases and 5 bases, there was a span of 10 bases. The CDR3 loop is CAWSRGGDQPQHF. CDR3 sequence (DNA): TGTGCCTGGAGTCGGGGTGGGGATCAGCCCCAGCATTTT.

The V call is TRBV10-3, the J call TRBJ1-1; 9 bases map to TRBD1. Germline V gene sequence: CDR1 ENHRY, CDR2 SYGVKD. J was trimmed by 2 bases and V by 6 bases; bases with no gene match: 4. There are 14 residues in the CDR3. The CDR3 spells CAIRQGAQNTEAFF. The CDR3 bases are TGTGCCATCAGACAGGGGGCCCAAAACACTGAAGCTTTCTTT.

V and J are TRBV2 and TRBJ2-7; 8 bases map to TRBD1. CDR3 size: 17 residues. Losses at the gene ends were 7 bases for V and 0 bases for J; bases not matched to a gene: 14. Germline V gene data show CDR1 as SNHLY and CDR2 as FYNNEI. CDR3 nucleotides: TGTGCCAGCACTCCGAAGCTGGGGGACAGGACCTCCTACGAGCAGTACTTC. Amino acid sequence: CASTPKLGDRTSYEQYF.

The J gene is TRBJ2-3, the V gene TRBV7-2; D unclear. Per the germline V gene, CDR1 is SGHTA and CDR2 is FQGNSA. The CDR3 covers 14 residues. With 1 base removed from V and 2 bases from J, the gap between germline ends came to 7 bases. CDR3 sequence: CASSLGTATDTQYF. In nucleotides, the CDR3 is TGTGCCAGCAGCTTAGGAACAGCCACAGATACGCAGTATTTT.

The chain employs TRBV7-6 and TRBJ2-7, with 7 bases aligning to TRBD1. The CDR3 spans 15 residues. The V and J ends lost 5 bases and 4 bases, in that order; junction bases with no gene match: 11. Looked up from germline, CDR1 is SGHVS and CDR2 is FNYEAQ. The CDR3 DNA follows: TGTGCCAGCAGCGCCCAGACAGGGACCCTTTACGAGCAGTACTTC. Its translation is CASSAQTGTLYEQYF.

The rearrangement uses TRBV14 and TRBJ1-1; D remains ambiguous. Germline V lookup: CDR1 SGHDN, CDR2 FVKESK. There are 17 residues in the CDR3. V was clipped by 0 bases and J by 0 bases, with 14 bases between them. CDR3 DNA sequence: TGTGCCAGCAGCCAAGATTGGGGAGGGCATTTGAACACTGAAGCTTTCTTT. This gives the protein CASSQDWGGHLNTEAFF.

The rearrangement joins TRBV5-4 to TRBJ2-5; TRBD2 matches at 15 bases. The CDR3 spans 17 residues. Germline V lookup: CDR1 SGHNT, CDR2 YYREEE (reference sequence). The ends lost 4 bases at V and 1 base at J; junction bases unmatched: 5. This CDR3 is CASSQGLAGGFQETQYF. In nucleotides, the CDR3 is TGTGCCAGCAGCCAGGGACTAGCGGGAGGCTTCCAAGAGACCCAGTACTTC.

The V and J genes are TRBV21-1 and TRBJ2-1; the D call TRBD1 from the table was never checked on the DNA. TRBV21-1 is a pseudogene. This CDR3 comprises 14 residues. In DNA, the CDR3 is TGTGCCAGCAGCAAACAGGGTAAAGACAATGAGCAGTTCTTC. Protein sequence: CASSKQGKDNEQFF.

CDR3 sequence: CASTHAGTGNTEAFF. DNA for the CDR3: TGTGCCAGCACTCACGCAGGAACAGGGAACACTGAAGCTTTCTTT. The chain links TRBV28 to TRBJ1-1, with a tentative D call TRBD1 (5 bases). Trimming cost V 7 bases and J 1 base, with 16 bases left between them. The CDR3 extends over 15 amino acids. Germline V gene sequence: CDR1 MDHEN, CDR2 SYDVKM.

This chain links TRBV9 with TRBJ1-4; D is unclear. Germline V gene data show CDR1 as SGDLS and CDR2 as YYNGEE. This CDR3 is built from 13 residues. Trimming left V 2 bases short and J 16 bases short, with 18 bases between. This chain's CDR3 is CASSVGWRDFPFF. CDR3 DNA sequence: TGTGCCAGCAGCGTCGGGTGGAGAGATTTTCCGTTTTTT.

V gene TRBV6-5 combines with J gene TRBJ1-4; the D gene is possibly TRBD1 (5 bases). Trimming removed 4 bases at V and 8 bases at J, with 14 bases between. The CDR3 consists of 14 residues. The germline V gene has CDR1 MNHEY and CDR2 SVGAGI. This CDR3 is CASSWRGGEEKLFF. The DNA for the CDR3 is TGTGCCAGCAGTTGGCGGGGGGGAGAAGAAAAACTGTTTTTT.

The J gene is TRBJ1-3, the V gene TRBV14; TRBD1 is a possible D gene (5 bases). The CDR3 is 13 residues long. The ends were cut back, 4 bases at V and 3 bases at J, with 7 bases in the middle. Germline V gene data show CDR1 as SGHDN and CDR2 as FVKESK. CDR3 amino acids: CASSPGGGNTIYF. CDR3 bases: TGTGCCAGCAGCCCCGGGGGTGGAAACACCATATATTTT.

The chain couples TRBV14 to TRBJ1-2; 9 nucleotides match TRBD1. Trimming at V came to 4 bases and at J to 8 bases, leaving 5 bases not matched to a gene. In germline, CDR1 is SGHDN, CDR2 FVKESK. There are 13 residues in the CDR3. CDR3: CASSPRTGDGYTF. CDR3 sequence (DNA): TGTGCCAGCAGCCCCCGGACAGGGGACGGCTACACCTTC.

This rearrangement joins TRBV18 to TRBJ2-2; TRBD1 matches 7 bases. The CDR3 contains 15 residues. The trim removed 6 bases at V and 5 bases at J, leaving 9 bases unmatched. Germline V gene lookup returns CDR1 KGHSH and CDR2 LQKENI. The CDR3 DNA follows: TGTGCCAGCTCCCAATCGACAGGGTGGACCGGGGAGCTGTTTTTT. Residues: CASSQSTGWTGELFF.

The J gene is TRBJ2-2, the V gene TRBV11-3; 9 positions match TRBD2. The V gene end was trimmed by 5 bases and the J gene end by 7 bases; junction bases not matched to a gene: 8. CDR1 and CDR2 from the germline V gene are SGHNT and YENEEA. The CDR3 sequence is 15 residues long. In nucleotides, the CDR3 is TGTGCCAGCAGCCCGCTTAGCGGGAGCGGCGGGGAGCTGTTTTTT. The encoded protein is CASSPLSGSGGELFF. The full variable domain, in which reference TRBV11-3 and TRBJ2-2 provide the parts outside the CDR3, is EAGVVQSPRYKIIEKKQPVAFWCNPISGHNTLYWYLQNLGQGPELLIRYENEEAVDDSQLPKDRFSAERLKGVDSTLKIQPAELGDSAVYLCASSPLSGSGGELFFGEGSRLTVL.